This entry is about one TCR beta chain. All donors had a single incident cervical HPV16 infection, not prevalent. Dot-blot hybridization genotyped cervical HPV amplified with MY09/MY11 PCR. This sample is part of a study of T cells in women clearing cervical HPV infection. Study at large: Control women cleared a single incident HPV16 infection within 12 months. Controls gave blood once infection was undetectable; cases at lesion identification.

TCRdb keeps only in-frame clones here, not all; method: immunoSEQ multiplex PCR. The sample holds 30,000 or so clones. The source material was blood buffy coat. The sequence was obtained from a woman between 18 and 70 years old with a cervical HPV16 infection that either progressed to CIN3+ or cleared (not recorded which).

CDR3 DNA, as far as it was read: TGTGCCAGTAGTATCGGGAGGGGTCCCCAGCCC. Its protein is CASSIGRGPQP. The full CDR3 protein is CASSIGRGPQPQHF. V usage is TRBV19 and J usage is TRBJ1-5, with D possibly matching TRBD1 (5 bases). The sequence runs out 3 residues before the end of the CDR3; the remainder is reconstructed from the germline J gene. V was trimmed by 3 bases and J by 7 bases, leaving 13 bases between them. The CDR3 is made up of 14 amino acids. Germline values: CDR1 LNHDA, CDR2 SQIVND (reference sequence). Variable domain in full (rest from reference TRBV19 and TRBJ1-5): DGGITQSPKYLFRKEGQNVTLSCEQNLNHDAMYWYRQDPGQGLRLIYYSQIVNDFQKGDIAEGYSVSREKKESFPLTVTSAQKNPTAFYLCASSIGRGPQPQHFGDGTRLSIL.